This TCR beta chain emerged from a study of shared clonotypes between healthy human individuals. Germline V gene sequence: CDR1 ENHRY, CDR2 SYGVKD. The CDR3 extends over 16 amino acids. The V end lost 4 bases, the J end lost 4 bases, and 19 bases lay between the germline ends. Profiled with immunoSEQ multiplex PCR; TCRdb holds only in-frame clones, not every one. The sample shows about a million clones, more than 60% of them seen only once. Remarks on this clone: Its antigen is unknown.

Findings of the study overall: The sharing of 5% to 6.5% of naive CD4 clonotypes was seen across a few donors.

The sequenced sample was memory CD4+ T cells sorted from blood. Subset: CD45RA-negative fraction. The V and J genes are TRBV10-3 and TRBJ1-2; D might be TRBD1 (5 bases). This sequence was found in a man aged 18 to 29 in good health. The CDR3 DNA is TGTGCCATCAGTGGGGCAGGGACCTCTGCGGGCTATGGCTACACCTTC. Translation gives CAISGAGTSAGYGYTF.